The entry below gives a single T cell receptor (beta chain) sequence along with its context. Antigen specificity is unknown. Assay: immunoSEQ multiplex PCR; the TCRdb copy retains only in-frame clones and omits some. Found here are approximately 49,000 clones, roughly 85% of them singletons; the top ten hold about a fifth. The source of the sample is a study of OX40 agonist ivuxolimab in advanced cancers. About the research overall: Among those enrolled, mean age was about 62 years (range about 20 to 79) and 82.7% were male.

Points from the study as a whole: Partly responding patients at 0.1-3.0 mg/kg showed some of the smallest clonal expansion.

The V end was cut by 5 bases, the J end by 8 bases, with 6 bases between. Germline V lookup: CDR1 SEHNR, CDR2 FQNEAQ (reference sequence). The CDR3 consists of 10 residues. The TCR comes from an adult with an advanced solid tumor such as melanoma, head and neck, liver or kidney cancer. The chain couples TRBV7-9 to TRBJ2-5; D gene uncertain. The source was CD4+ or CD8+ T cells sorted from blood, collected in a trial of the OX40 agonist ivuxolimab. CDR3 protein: CASSRTTQYF. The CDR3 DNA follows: TGTGCCAGCAGCCGTACTACCCAGTACTTC.